This T cell receptor (beta chain) derives from a study of identical twins. Whole-study results and caveats: Interpretation of the results relied on cross-sectional statistical analysis and not on following the same donors. While abundant cord blood beta clonotypes carried fewer insertions, memory repertoires showed no such pattern.

In the case of this clonotype: What it binds is unknown.

Template switching created a universal primer site, and the cDNA included unique molecular identifiers. TCRdb called the 5' RACE reads again in MiXCR, with one record for every CDR3 protein. The sample holds some 460,000 distinct CDR3 sequences; 12% to 15% are singletons and the top ten take more than 0.5%. This CDR3 contains 14 residues. V lost 6 bases and J 0 bases, leaving 12 bases between the germline ends. Germline V gene sequence: CDR1 SNHLY, CDR2 FYNNEI. The same data also went into a second study, on yellow fever vaccine responses in identical twins.

The sequence was obtained from a woman in her late teens or twenties in good health. Input material: CD4+ T cells sorted from blood. V is TRBV2 and J is TRBJ2-7; possibly TRBD1 for D (5 bases). This CDR3 reads CASRLQGVSYEQYF. CDR3 nucleotide sequence: TGTGCCAGCAGACTCCAGGGCGTCTCCTACGAGCAGTACTTC.